These T cell receptor beta chains were read from a single sample in a study of neurological immune-mediated disorders. Via MiXCR, TCRdb re-called the 5' RACE reads, giving one row per CDR3 protein. Here the sample spans over 45,000 distinct CDR3 sequences, 3% being singletons. What was sequenced was PBMCs. Every receptor here comes from a woman aged 45-59 years with multiple sclerosis. CDR3s include the opening cysteine and the closing phenylalanine or tryptophan. The D gene is left open where the match is weak. Clone size is stated in some rows and not others, as once, few, many or a class when expanded.

TRBJ2-7 TRBD2 TRBV12-3/TRBV12-4 many CASSAGLAVYEQYF TGTGCCAGCAGTGCGGGACTAGCGGTCTACGAGCAGTACTTC
TRBJ2-4 TRBD2 TRBV5-1 many CASSPEGGAGDIQYF TGCGCCAGCAGCCCGGAGGGTGGAGCGGGAGACATTCAGTACTTC
TRBJ1-1 - TRBV30 few CAWTRGLTNTEAFF TGTGCCTGGACCCGGGGGCTGACGAACACTGAAGCTTTCTTT
TRBJ2-7 - TRBV20-1 - CSARDPGQIAYEQYF TGCAGTGCTAGAGATCCTGGGCAGATCGCCTACGAGCAGTACTTC
TRBJ2-3 - TRBV20-1 many CSARGNTDTQYF TGCAGTGCTAGAGGGAACACAGATACGCAGTATTTT
TRBJ1-5 - TRBV18 many CASSQDKDQPQHF TGTGCCAGCTCACAGGACAAAGATCAGCCCCAGCATTTT
TRBJ2-7 TRBD2 TRBV10-3 many CAIRTAGTRSYEQYF TGTGCCATCAGGACCGCCGGGACTAGGTCGTACGAGCAGTACTTC
TRBJ2-1 TRBD2 TRBV25-1 many CASSDGTSGNNEQFF TGTGCCAGCTCCGACGGGACTAGCGGGAACAATGAGCAGTTCTTC
TRBJ1-4 TRBD1 TRBV2 many CASLGQGATNEKLFF TGTGCCAGTCTCGGACAGGGGGCAACTAATGAAAAACTGTTTTTT
TRBJ2-3 TRBD2 TRBV20-1 many CSARALAGGRVGTDTQYF TGCAGTGCTAGGGCCCTAGCGGGGGGAAGGGTCGGCACAGATACGCAGTATTTT
TRBJ2-2 - TRBV20-1 many CSAPGHRANTGELFF TGCAGTGCCCCGGGACACCGAGCGAACACCGGGGAGCTGTTTTTT
TRBJ2-3 - TRBV6-5 many CASGRGALSTDTQYF TGTGCCAGCGGCCGGGGCGCTCTAAGCACAGATACGCAGTATTTT
TRBJ1-5 TRBD1 TRBV12-3/TRBV12-4 many CASSDRGFGNQPQHF TGTGCCAGCAGTGACAGGGGGTTCGGCAATCAGCCCCAGCATTTT
TRBJ2-1 - TRBV20-1 many CSARDRERTYNEQFF TGCAGTGCTAGAGATAGGGAGCGGACCTACAATGAGCAGTTCTTC
TRBJ2-2 - TRBV10-1 - CASKEQQGSGELFF TGCGCCAGCAAAGAGCAACAGGGCTCCGGGGAGCTGTTTTTT
TRBJ2-1 TRBD1 TRBV5-1 many CASCRDRAYNEQFF TGCGCCAGCTGCCGGGACAGGGCATACAATGAGCAGTTCTTC
TRBJ2-3 - TRBV7-2 - CASSGADTQYF TGTGCCAGCAGTGGGGCAGATACGCAGTATTTT
TRBJ2-1 TRBD2 TRBV7-2 many CASSLSKLAGVEQFF TGTGCCAGCAGCTTATCTAAGCTAGCGGGGGTTGAGCAGTTCTTC
TRBJ1-5 - TRBV4-1 many CASSQDRGAPQHF TGCGCCAGCAGCCAAGATCGCGGTGCGCCCCAGCATTTT
TRBJ1-2 - TRBV10-3 many CAISEPRSPYGYTF TGTGCCATCAGTGAACCGCGATCACCCTATGGCTACACCTTC